A selection of T cell receptor beta chains follows, all from one sample in a study of T cell repertoires in cytomegalovirus infection. TCRdb recomputed calls from the reads with MiXCR, one row per CDR3 protein. The table records just under 500,000 distinct CDR3 sequences, roughly a third of them present only once. For these receptors, no antigen is known. This specimen consisted of cultured PBMCs, obtained from culture after CMV antigen stimulation. The origin of the receptors is a human donor in good health (CMV status not recorded). Some clones in this sample may be carry-over from other donors' samples. Both conserved end residues are part of each CDR3. Each record gives: D gene, V gene, J gene, CDR3 length, clone size, CDR3 DNA, CDR3 protein. D genes are given only for firm matches. The size field is filled for only some rows; it gives once, few, many or a size class.

NA,TRBV7-6,TRBJ2-1,14,NA,TGTGCCAGCAGCACGCCCTTAAGGGGACTGGGGCAGTTCTTC,CASSTPLRGLGQFF
NA,TRBV7-6,TRBJ2-1,16,NA,TGTGCCAGCTCACCAGGTCTTTCACTGGTTTACAATGAGCAGTTCTTC,CASSPGLSLVYNEQFF
TRBD2,TRBV7-2,TRBJ2-5,17,few,TGTGCCAGCAGCGCGCCCGGGACTAGCGGGACCCCGGGGACCCAGTACTTC,CASSAPGTSGTPGTQYF
NA,TRBV7-8,TRBJ2-3,13,NA,TGTGCCAGCAGCCGGGCACACACAGATACGCAGTATTTT,CASSRAHTDTQYF
NA,TRBV7-2,TRBJ1-3,15,few,TGTGCCAGCAGCTTTAACCCTGCAGGGACCGACACCATATATTTT,CASSFNPAGTDTIYF
TRBD2,TRBV3-1,TRBJ2-1,17,NA,TGTGCCAGCAGCCAACCGGAGACTAGCGGTTCCTACAATGAGCAGTTCTTC,CASSQPETSGSYNEQFF
TRBD2,TRBV11-3,TRBJ2-7,16,NA,TGTGCCAGCAGCTTAGAAGCGGGAGGAATTGGGTACGAGCAGTACTTC,CASSLEAGGIGYEQYF
NA,TRBV6-2/TRBV6-3,TRBJ2-1,15,NA,TGTGCCAGCAGTTACTCGGGGCTATATCACAATGAGCAGTTCTTC,CASSYSGLYHNEQFF
NA,TRBV12-3/TRBV12-4,TRBJ1-1,15,NA,TGTGCCAGCAGTTGGAAGGGCAGGGGAGGCACTGAAGCTTTCTTT,CASSWKGRGGTEAFF
TRBD1,TRBV6-1,TRBJ1-6,16,once,TGTGCCGGCAGAGCTTCCGACAGGGGTGGTAGTTCACCCCTCCACTTT,CAGRASDRGGSSPLHF
NA,TRBV7-8,TRBJ2-5,13,NA,TGTGCCAGCAGCCAGCCAGCGGGAGAGACCCAGTACTTC,CASSQPAGETQYF
TRBD2,TRBV6-6,TRBJ2-1,16,few,TGTGCCAGCAGTTACATTATCGGGACTAGCGGCAATGAGCAGTTCTTC,CASSYIIGTSGNEQFF
TRBD2,TRBV7-6,TRBJ2-6,18,NA,TGTGCCAGCAGCTCGGGACTAGCGGGGCTCTCTGGGGCCAACGTCCTGACTTTC,CASSSGLAGLSGANVLTF
NA,TRBV4-1,TRBJ1-2,15,few,TGCGCCAGCAGCCAAGATTATGAACAGGGATACGGCTACACCTTC,CASSQDYEQGYGYTF
TRBD2,TRBV12-3/TRBV12-4,TRBJ2-7,16,NA,TGTGCCAGCAGTCCTCGACTAGCGGCTAGCTCCTACGAGCAGTACTTC,CASSPRLAASSYEQYF
NA,TRBV18,TRBJ1-5,14,NA,TGTGCCAGCTCACCGGGACATATCAATCAGCCCCAGCATTTT,CASSPGHINQPQHF
NA,TRBV12-3/TRBV12-4,TRBJ1-5,13,NA,TGTGCCAGCAGTTTAAACCTCAATCAGCCCCAGCATTTT,CASSLNLNQPQHF
NA,TRBV7-2,TRBJ1-2,15,many,TGTGCCAGCAGCTCCCCCGCAGGACGGCCCCATGGCTACACCTTC,CASSSPAGRPHGYTF
TRBD2,TRBV20-1,TRBJ2-1,12,NA,TGCAGTGCCGCGCGCCCGGGACTAGAGCAGTTCTTC,CSAARPGLEQFF
TRBD1,TRBV2,TRBJ1-2,14,NA,TGTGCCAGCAGTCAGACAGGGGACGCGTTTGGCTACACCTTC,CASSQTGDAFGYTF
TRBD2,TRBV11-3,TRBJ2-1,22,NA,TGTGCCAGCAGCCTCCCCCGATCACTAGCGGGAGTAATAGGAAAATCCTACAATGAGCAGTTCTTC,CASSLPRSLAGVIGKSYNEQFF
NA,TRBV5-1,TRBJ2-1,15,many,TGCGCCTCTCGGAGGGAAGGGAGCTCCTACAATGAGCAGTTCTTC,CASRREGSSYNEQFF
TRBD1,TRBV19,TRBJ1-5,13,NA,TGTGCCAGTAGCCAGGGGGCGGAACAGCCCCAGCATTTT,CASSQGAEQPQHF
TRBD2,TRBV6-2/TRBV6-3,TRBJ2-2,18,few,TGTGCCAGCAGTAGACGACTAGCGGGAGGCCGGAGCACCGGGGAGCTGTTTTTT,CASSRRLAGGRSTGELFF
NA,TRBV10-3,TRBJ2-5,11,NA,TGTGCCATCAGGACTGAAGAGACCCAGTACTTC,CAIRTEETQYF
NA,TRBV7-9,TRBJ2-1,15,NA,TGTGCCAGCACCTTCAGAAGGGGGAGTGGGGCTGAGCAGTTCTTC,CASTFRRGSGAEQFF
TRBD2,TRBV12-3/TRBV12-4,TRBJ2-1,17,NA,TGTGCCAGCAGTTCACCGGGAGGGCCGAGGTCCTACAATGAGCAGTTCTTC,CASSSPGGPRSYNEQFF
TRBD2,TRBV19,TRBJ2-1,15,few,TGTGCCAGTAGTATCGGGCTAGCGGGACAAGGTGAGCAGTTCTTC,CASSIGLAGQGEQFF
NA,TRBV2,TRBJ2-3,14,few,TGTGCCAGCAGCCCTGTCGGGGGAGCAGATACGCAGTATTTT,CASSPVGGADTQYF
NA,TRBV7-2,TRBJ2-5,13,few,TGTGCCAGCAGGGCCGGGGCCGGCGAGACCCAGTACTTC,CASRAGAGETQYF
NA,TRBV6-6,TRBJ1-5,15,NA,TGTGCCAGCAGCCTCGAGGGTTCCGGGCGTCAGCCCCAGCATTTT,CASSLEGSGRQPQHF
TRBD2,TRBV4-2,TRBJ2-5,16,few,TGTGCCAGCAGCCAACTACTAGCGGGGAAGGGAGAGACCCAGTACTTC,CASSQLLAGKGETQYF
NA,TRBV11-2,TRBJ1-1,15,few,TGTGCCAGCAGCTCGATATACGACGGACCGGGTGAAGCTTTCTTT,CASSSIYDGPGEAFF
NA,TRBV28,TRBJ1-3,15,few,TGTGCCAGCGGATTCGCCGGTAGCTCTGGAAACACCATATATTTT,CASGFAGSSGNTIYF
NA,TRBV5-1,TRBJ1-1,14,NA,TGCGCCAGCAGCTTGGCCGAGGGGAACACTGAAGCTTTCTTT,CASSLAEGNTEAFF
NA,TRBV12-3/TRBV12-4,TRBJ2-7,12,few,TGTGCCAGCAGCCGGAGGGACTACGAGCAGTACTTC,CASSRRDYEQYF
TRBD1,TRBV6-6,TRBJ2-7,16,few,TGTGCCAGCAGTTACCTGTCGGGACAGGGCTCCTACGAGCAGTACTTC,CASSYLSGQGSYEQYF
TRBD1,TRBV6-1,TRBJ2-4,16,NA,TGTGCCAGCAGTTTCCGGGACAGCAAAGGGGGTTACATTCAGTACTTC,CASSFRDSKGGYIQYF
NA,TRBV27,TRBJ1-1,16,NA,TGTGCCAGCAGTTATCGGGCAGGTGGGGTCGGGTCTGAAGCTTTCTTT,CASSYRAGGVGSEAFF
NA,TRBV10-3,TRBJ1-1,14,NA,TGTGCCATCAGTGACAGAGGGGTTGGATTCGAAGCTTTCTTT,CAISDRGVGFEAFF
NA,TRBV7-8,TRBJ2-1,15,NA,TGTGCCAGCAGCCGCCTCAGGGGTGGTTCAGATGAGCAGTTCTTC,CASSRLRGGSDEQFF
TRBD1,TRBV24-1,TRBJ2-1,14,NA,TGTGCCACCAGTGACCCCGGGACAGCAAATGAGCAGTTCTTC,CATSDPGTANEQFF
NA,TRBV5-8,TRBJ2-2,11,many,TGTGCCAGCAGCTTGATCGGGGAGCTGTTTTTT,CASSLIGELFF
NA,TRBV4-3,TRBJ1-5,14,NA,TGCGCCAGCAGCCCATGGGTGGGTGCTAAGCCCCAGCATTTT,CASSPWVGAKPQHF
NA,TRBV28,TRBJ2-3,16,few,TGTGCCAGCAGTTCCGAGCTCGGGGAAGGCACAGATACGCAGTATTTT,CASSSELGEGTDTQYF
TRBD2,TRBV4-3,TRBJ2-2,14,NA,TGCGCCAGCAGCCCGGGACTAGCGGGCGGGGAGCTGTTTTTT,CASSPGLAGGELFF
NA,TRBV6-1,TRBJ1-5,15,NA,TGTGCCAGCAGAGTCACAGGGTCGGAAAATCAGCCCCAGCATTTT,CASRVTGSENQPQHF
NA,TRBV7-8,TRBJ1-2,14,NA,TGTGCCAGCAGCTTAACTGAGTTGAATTATGGCTACACCTTC,CASSLTELNYGYTF
TRBD2,TRBV3-1,TRBJ2-5,19,NA,TGTGCCAGCAGCCAAGATACCCTGGTGGGCGGGAGAGGGGAAGAGACCCAGTACTTC,CASSQDTLVGGRGEETQYF
NA,TRBV10-3,TRBJ2-1,14,NA,TGTGCCATCAGTGCGAGCACTGACTACAATGAGCAGTTCTTC,CAISASTDYNEQFF
NA,TRBV19,TRBJ2-6,15,few,TGTGCCAGTAGTTATTTGGGTACTGGGGCCAACGTCCTGACTTTC,CASSYLGTGANVLTF